This TCR beta chain derives from a study of blood T cell repertoires in COVID-19. About the study: The United States, Italy and Spain provided the acute and convalescent COVID-19 samples. PBMCs, B-cell-depleted T cells, or T cells provided the cDNA or gDNA that made up the material.

Generated by immunoSEQ multiplex PCR, the TCRdb table keeps only in-frame clones and is missing some. The data show fewer than 80,000 clones, around 90% seen once. This CDR3 contains 14 residues. The receptor comes from a human donor in a cohort sampled during active COVID-19. Material: peripheral blood. J is TRBJ2-7 and V is TRBV21-1; no check of the table's D call, TRBD1, against the DNA was made. TRBV21-1 is given as a pseudogene. The CDR3 DNA is TGTGCCAGCAGCAAAGGACAGGGGGCGCGAGAGCAGTACTTC. Translation: CASSKGQGAREQYF.